Listed below are T cell receptor beta chains from one sample, sequenced in a study of CD8+CD57+ T cells in acquired aplastic anemia. TCRdb itself ran the reads through MiXCR, one entry per CDR3 protein. The sample consists of roughly 160,000 distinct CDR3 sequences, around 48% of them appearing once. The sequenced material came from sorted CD4+, CD8+, or CD8+CD57+ T cells (not recorded which) from PBMCs. The receptors come from a human donor with aplastic anemia. CDR3s include the opening cysteine and the closing phenylalanine or tryptophan. A D gene is named only where the DNA matches it firmly. The size entry is marked missing in some rows and otherwise reads once, few, many or a size class.

j_gene,abundance,v_gene,d_gene,CDR3aa,CDR3nt
TRBJ2-5,NA,TRBV11-1,TRBD2,CASSDFPPPTSGGAGTQYF,TGTGCCAGCAGCGATTTCCCCCCCCCCACTAGCGGGGGGGCCGGGACCCAGTACTTC
TRBJ2-1,many,TRBV5-1,TRBD2,CASSLEGLVYNEQFF,TGCGCCAGCAGCTTGGAAGGACTAGTGTACAATGAGCAGTTCTTC
TRBJ1-1,few,TRBV6-4,NA,CASNSSRVGTEAFF,TGTGCCAGCAATTCCTCAAGGGTTGGGACTGAAGCTTTCTTT
TRBJ2-3,NA,TRBV20-1,TRBD2,CSALRVKRDKGYTQYF,TGCAGTGCTCTCCGGGTAAAGCGGGATAAAGGATATACGCAGTATTTT
TRBJ1-4,many,TRBV29-1,NA,CSVAVQEKLFF,TGCAGCGTTGCGGTCCAGGAAAAACTGTTTTTT
TRBJ2-7,once,TRBV20-1,NA,CSARRGAYEQYF,TGCAGTGCCCGCCGTGGAGCCTACGAGCAGTACTTC
TRBJ2-1,once,TRBV28,TRBD2,CASSSTSGRPGSYNEQFF,TGTGCCAGCAGCTCTACTAGCGGGAGGCCAGGGTCCTACAATGAGCAGTTCTTC
TRBJ2-7,NA,TRBV6-4,NA,CASSYTRGSYEQYF,TGTGCCAGCAGTTACACCAGGGGATCCTACGAGCAGTACTTC
TRBJ1-1,many,TRBV6-1,NA,CASSGTFMNTEAFF,TGTGCCAGCAGTGGGACATTCATGAACACTGAAGCTTTCTTT
TRBJ1-2,once,TRBV5-4,NA,CASSLRGNNYGYTF,TGTGCCAGCAGCTTAAGAGGCAATAACTATGGCTACACCTTC
TRBJ1-1,NA,TRBV7-2,NA,CASSLEVRRPFF,TGTGCCAGCAGCTTAGAAGTCAGAAGGCCTTTCTTT
TRBJ2-3,many,TRBV4-2,NA,CASSQDSGADTQYF,TGTGCCAGCAGCCAAGATTCAGGGGCAGATACGCAGTATTTT
TRBJ1-2,many,TRBV6-1,NA,CASSETPDYGYTF,TGTGCCAGCAGTGAGACCCCAGATTATGGCTACACCTTC
TRBJ1-1,medium-sized,TRBV20-1,NA,CSARGGTEAFF,TGCAGTGCTAGAGGGGGCACTGAAGCTTTCTTT
TRBJ2-3,few,TRBV29-1,NA,CSVEGDTQYF,TGCAGCGTTGAAGGGGATACGCAGTATTTT
TRBJ1-1,many,TRBV11-1,NA,CASSRRGGTEAFF,TGTGCCAGCAGCCGACGGGGGGGGACTGAAGCTTTCTTT
TRBJ2-1,many,TRBV11-2,TRBD1,CASSRVSIGTGNYNEQFF,TGTGCCAGCAGCCGAGTTTCTATAGGGACAGGGAATTACAATGAGCAGTTCTTC
TRBJ1-2,many,TRBV6-1,NA,CASSAPDNYGYTF,TGTGCCAGCAGTGCCCCTGATAACTATGGCTACACCTTC
TRBJ1-2,NA,TRBV11-2,NA,CASSFRVAIFLCANYGCTF,TGTGCCAGCAGCTTTAGAGTGGCTATATTCTTATGTGCTAACTATGGCTGCACCTTC
TRBJ1-1,few,TRBV15,NA,CATSNHGETEAFF,TGTGCCACCAGCAATCACGGGGAGACTGAAGCTTTCTTT
TRBJ2-7,NA,TRBV19,TRBD2,CASSGGVGSYEQYF,TGTGCCAGCTCCGGGGGGGTCGGGTCCTACGAGCAGTACTTC
TRBJ2-7,NA,TRBV20-1,TRBD2,CSARDREDSYEQYF,TGCAGTGCTAGAGATCGGGAGGACTCCTACGAGCAGTACTTC
TRBJ1-3,NA,TRBV6-5,NA,CASSFPRGNTIYF,TGTGCCAGCAGTTTCCCCAGGGGAAACACCATATATTTT
TRBJ2-7,many,TRBV10-3,TRBD1,CAIKRSGGSYEQYF,TGTGCCATCAAGAGGTCAGGGGGCTCCTACGAGCAGTACTTC
TRBJ1-2,once,TRBV19,NA,CASSISGQLYGYTF,TGTGCCAGTAGTATAAGTGGACAGCTCTATGGCTACACCTTC
TRBJ2-7,NA,TRBV13,NA,CASSSPRNEQYF,TGTGCCAGCAGCTCCCCAAGGAACGAGCAGTACTTC
TRBJ2-1,many,TRBV7-6,NA,CASSLGAVNEQFF,TGTGCCAGCAGCTTGGGTGCGGTGAATGAGCAGTTCTTC
TRBJ2-7,once,TRBV10-3,TRBD2,CAIDPGGNEQYF,TGTGCCATAGACCCCGGGGGGAACGAGCAGTACTTC
TRBJ2-3,many,TRBV5-4,NA,CAGGRENTDTQYF,TGTGCCGGGGGGCGGGAAAACACAGATACGCAGTATTTT
TRBJ2-1,NA,TRBV7-3,NA,CASSPRTDRYNEQFF,TGTGCCAGCAGCCCGAGGACAGATCGATACAATGAGCAGTTCTTC
TRBJ1-1,few,TRBV7-9,NA,CASRLTENTEAFF,TGTGCCAGCAGGCTAACAGAGAACACTGAAGCTTTCTTT
TRBJ1-1,NA,TRBV25-1,NA,CASSDAGHPEAFF,TGTGCCAGCAGTGACGCCGGACACCCTGAAGCTTTCTTT
TRBJ2-6,many,TRBV10-3,NA,CAGGGTGANVLTF,TGTGCCGGAGGGGGGACTGGGGCCAACGTCCTGACTTTC
TRBJ2-2,NA,TRBV5-4,NA,CASSRERERSGELFF,TGTGCCAGCAGCCGGGAGAGAGAAAGGTCCGGGGAGCTGTTTTTT
TRBJ2-7,NA,TRBV9,TRBD2,CASSVETSGSHQYF,TGTGCCAGCAGCGTAGAAACTAGCGGGAGCCATCAGTACTTC